Listed below are T cell receptor beta chains from one sample, sequenced in a study of shared clonotypes between healthy human individuals. TCRdb keeps only in-frame clones here, not all; method: immunoSEQ multiplex PCR. The profile covers around 650,000 clones, with about 96% appearing a single time and about 0.11% taken by the ten largest. The sequenced sample was naive CD8+ T cells sorted from blood. Receptor source: a young woman in good health. CDR3s include the opening cysteine and the closing phenylalanine or tryptophan. D genes are given only for firm matches. Clone size is given for some rows only: seen once, a few or many times, or a class if the clone is expanded.

clone size	V gene	D gene	J gene	CDR3 DNA	CDR3 protein
-	TRBV5-6	TRBD2	TRBJ2-7	TGTGCCAGCAGTATAGCGGGAGGCGAGCAGTACTTC	CASSIAGGEQYF
-	TRBV10-3	-	TRBJ2-1	TGTGCCATCAGTGATCCGGGGGAGGACTACAATGAGCAGTTCTTC	CAISDPGEDYNEQFF
-	TRBV5-1	-	TRBJ2-7	TGCGCCAGCAGCTTGGCGGGACGCCCCCTTGAGCAGTACTTC	CASSLAGRPLEQYF
-	TRBV7-9	-	TRBJ2-1	TGTGCCAGCAGCTTTTCCGGGGACCATGAGCAGTTCTTC	CASSFSGDHEQFF
-	TRBV6-1	-	TRBJ1-4	TGTGCCAGCAGTGAGTGGTCCGGGGGCGATCGTGAAAAACTGTTTTTT	CASSEWSGGDREKLFF
-	TRBV13	TRBD1	TRBJ1-2	TGTGCCAGCAGCTTAACAGGGGGCGATTTTTTTGGCTACACCTTC	CASSLTGGDFFGYTF
-	TRBV5-1	-	TRBJ2-7	TGCGCCAGCAGCTTGTCTCTAGTGGCGGACTACGAGCAGTACTTC	CASSLSLVADYEQYF
-	TRBV5-6	TRBD2	TRBJ2-7	TGTGCCAGCAGCGGGGGACTAGCGGTTCCCTACGAGCAGTACTTC	CASSGGLAVPYEQYF
-	TRBV7-8	-	TRBJ2-7	TGTGCCAGCAGCGCTGACTCCTTCTACGAGCAGTACTTC	CASSADSFYEQYF
-	TRBV28	-	TRBJ1-4	TGTGCCAGCAGTCTGACAGTAGGAAGTGAAAAACTGTTTTTT	CASSLTVGSEKLFF
-	TRBV29-1	TRBD1	TRBJ2-1	TGCAGCGCCCTGACAGGGGGCGCTTTCCATGAGCAGTTCTTC	CSALTGGAFHEQFF
-	TRBV9	-	TRBJ2-7	TGTGCCAGCAGCCCCCGGTTACAGCCCTACGAGCAGTACTTC	CASSPRLQPYEQYF
-	TRBV5-6	-	TRBJ2-3	TGTGCCAGCAGCTTTCCTTGGGGCACAGATACGCAGTATTTT	CASSFPWGTDTQYF
-	TRBV6-4	-	TRBJ1-2	TGTGCCAGCCCCGGGGCATCTGTAGTTGGTGGCTACACCTTC	CASPGASVVGGYTF
-	TRBV27	-	TRBJ2-2	TGTGCCAGCAGTAAAGGGCCGAACACCGGGGAGCTGTTTTTT	CASSKGPNTGELFF
-	TRBV7-9	-	TRBJ2-7	TGTGCCAGCAGCCCTAAGGACAGTATTCTGGGGGAGCAGTACTTC	CASSPKDSILGEQYF
-	TRBV27	-	TRBJ1-5	TGTGCCAGCAGTTTCGCAGGATATAGCAATCAGCCCCAGCATTTT	CASSFAGYSNQPQHF
-	TRBV5-6	TRBD2	TRBJ2-1	TGTGCCAGCAGCCGTAGCGGGAGTCCCTACAATGAGCAGTTCTTC	CASSRSGSPYNEQFF
-	TRBV5-1	-	TRBJ2-7	TGCGCCAGCAGCTTGGACAGGAACTCCTACGAGCAGTACTTC	CASSLDRNSYEQYF
-	TRBV28	TRBD1	TRBJ1-2	TGTGCCAGCAGTCCACCTTGGGGCAAACGACAGGGGGAGGGCTACACCTTC	CASSPPWGKRQGEGYTF
-	TRBV15	-	TRBJ2-1	TGTGCCACCACCGAGGGGCTGGTTTCCTACAATGAGCAGTTCTTC	CATTEGLVSYNEQFF
-	TRBV21-1	-	TRBJ2-7	TGTGCCAGCAGCAAACGGGGGGGCAGGGGTATCACGGGACCCTACGAGCAGTACTTC	CASSKRGGRGITGPYEQYF
-	TRBV4-1	TRBD2	TRBJ2-1	TGCGCCAGCAGCGGAGCTCAACAGGGACTAGCGTCTTACAATGAGCAGTTCTTC	CASSGAQQGLASYNEQFF
-	TRBV28	-	TRBJ2-5	TGTGCCACAGGGTTTTGGGAGACCCAGTACTTC	CATGFWETQYF
once	TRBV29-1	-	TRBJ2-1	TGCAGCGTTGTAAACCGGGACGCCTCTCACAATGAGCAGTTCTTC	CSVVNRDASHNEQFF
once	TRBV7-9	TRBD2	TRBJ2-3	TGTGCCAGCAGCCATAGACTAGCGGGAGGGAGATGGGGGCAGTATTTT	CASSHRLAGGRWGQYF
-	TRBV28	-	TRBJ2-7	TGTGCCAGCAGTTTGCATCCGTCCTACGAGCAGTACTTC	CASSLHPSYEQYF
-	TRBV29-1	-	TRBJ2-5	TGCAGCGTTGTGTTGAGTGTATCCCTGGAGACCCAGTACTTC	CSVVLSVSLETQYF
-	TRBV6-4	-	TRBJ2-7	TGTGCCAGCAGTGACTCTCCCAACTACTACGAGCAGTACTTC	CASSDSPNYYEQYF
-	TRBV28	TRBD1	TRBJ1-2	TGTGCCAGCAGTGGTTTTGGTTGGCTCGAGGGGGACAGGAACTATGGCTACACCTTC	CASSGFGWLEGDRNYGYTF
-	TRBV28	-	TRBJ1-2	TGTGCCAGCAGTTTATTAGTAGGGGGGGGCGTCTATGGCTACACCTTC	CASSLLVGGGVYGYTF
-	TRBV19	TRBD1	TRBJ2-7	TGTGCCAGTAGTGGCGCAGGGACAGACACCTACGAGCAGTACTTC	CASSGAGTDTYEQYF
-	TRBV27	-	TRBJ1-5	TGTGCCAGCAGTTCCGGAGCAGGCAGCAATCAGCCCCAGCATTTT	CASSSGAGSNQPQHF
-	TRBV4-1	-	TRBJ2-4	TGCGCCAGCAGCCAAAGAGGAGGGGGGGCTCCCAAAAACATTCAGTACTTC	CASSQRGGGAPKNIQYF
-	TRBV20-1	-	TRBJ2-7	TGCAGTGCTAGTTTCTCCTACGAGCAGTACTTC	CSASFSYEQYF
-	TRBV7-9	-	TRBJ2-7	TGTGCCAGCAGCCCCAAGGTAGGAGAGAGCTCCTACGAGCAGTACTTC	CASSPKVGESSYEQYF
-	TRBV4-1	TRBD2	TRBJ2-1	TGCGCCAGCAGCCAACTAGCGGGAGCGACAAGCACCTACAATGAGCAGTTCTTC	CASSQLAGATSTYNEQFF
-	TRBV28	-	TRBJ2-3	TGTGCCAGCAGTTCCCCCGGTGATCGCGGGCGGCAGTATTTT	CASSSPGDRGRQYF
-	TRBV5-4	-	TRBJ2-1	TGTGCCAGCAGCTTCCTGGGCAGCAATGAGCAGTTCTTC	CASSFLGSNEQFF
once	TRBV4-1	-	TRBJ2-7	TGCGCCAGCAGCCAGGGCCGGGACACCGCCTACGAGCAGTACTTC	CASSQGRDTAYEQYF
-	TRBV29-1	-	TRBJ1-2	TGCAGCGTTGAAGATACGCCCGCCCAGGGGCATGGCTACACCTTC	CSVEDTPAQGHGYTF
few	TRBV29-1	-	TRBJ2-7	TGCAGCGTTGAAGATTCGGGGATCTACGAGCAGTACTTC	CSVEDSGIYEQYF
-	TRBV29-1	TRBD2	TRBJ2-3	TGCAGCGTCGAGGGGCTAGCGGGAGCAGATACGCAGTATTTT	CSVEGLAGADTQYF
-	TRBV19	TRBD1	TRBJ2-7	TGTGCCAGTGCGCCTGGACAGGGGCCCTACGAGCAGTACTTC	CASAPGQGPYEQYF
-	TRBV27	-	TRBJ2-3	TGTGCCAGCAGTTTAGGAGGACTAGATACGCAGTATTTT	CASSLGGLDTQYF
-	TRBV29-1	TRBD1	TRBJ2-1	TGCAGCCACGATACAGGGGGCAGCGATGAGCAGTTCTTC	CSHDTGGSDEQFF
-	TRBV7-9	-	TRBJ2-5	TGTGCCAGCAGCACCCCGGGGCCGGCCTCTTACAAGTACTTC	CASSTPGPASYKYF
-	TRBV11-2	-	TRBJ2-1	TGTGCCAGCACAGGGGTGAGCTCCTACAATGAGCAGTTCTTC	CASTGVSSYNEQFF
-	TRBV28	-	TRBJ1-3	TGTGCCAGCAGTTTAGAAAGGGTCCCTGGAAACACCATATATTTT	CASSLERVPGNTIYF
-	TRBV28	-	TRBJ1-2	TGTGCCAGCAGTTTAAAGGGAGAGGGGTCCTATAACTATGGCTACACCTTC	CASSLKGEGSYNYGYTF
-	TRBV2	-	TRBJ1-2	TGTGCCAGCAAGGACTGGGTTAGACGCGACGCCCCCTATGGCTACACCTTC	CASKDWVRRDAPYGYTF
-	TRBV4-1	TRBD2	TRBJ2-2	TGCGCCAGCACCTGGACTAGCGCGAACACCGGGGAGCTGTTTTTT	CASTWTSANTGELFF
-	TRBV7-9	TRBD1	TRBJ2-1	TGTGCCAGCAGCCCCCGGGACAGCGATACTCCGTCCTCCTACAATGAGCAGTTCTTC	CASSPRDSDTPSSYNEQFF
-	TRBV27	TRBD2	TRBJ2-2	TGTGCCAGCAGTTCCGTAGCGGGAGACCCCACCGGGGAGCTGTTTTTT	CASSSVAGDPTGELFF
-	TRBV27	-	TRBJ2-1	TGTGCCAGCAGTACATCGTACAATGAGCAGTTCTTC	CASSTSYNEQFF
-	TRBV5-1	-	TRBJ2-7	TGCGCCAGCAGCGACTCCTACGAGCAGTACTTC	CASSDSYEQYF
-	TRBV27	-	TRBJ1-5	TGTGCCAGCAGTCTAGGGTTCAATCAGCCCCAGCATTTT	CASSLGFNQPQHF